These T cell receptor beta chains were read from a single sample in a study of CD8 T cells in Susac syndrome. TCRdb reprocessed the immunoSEQ multiplex PCR reads with MiXCR, giving one entry per CDR3 protein. The profile covers around 170,000 distinct CDR3 sequences, with 85% to 95% appearing a single time and approximately 0.16% taken by the ten largest. Sequenced input: CD8+ T cells from PBMCs. The receptor source for this set is a human donor with Susac syndrome. The CDR3 runs from the conserved cysteine through the conserved F or W. The D gene is left open where the match is weak. Not every row has a clone size; where given, it reads once, few, many or a size class.

>13|TRBJ2-3|TRBV7-3|NA|NA
CASSNGGADTQYF
TGTGCCAGCAGCAACGGGGGCGCAGATACGCAGTATTTT
>15|TRBJ2-1|TRBV4-1|once|NA
CASSQEEGSYNEQFF
TGCGCCAGCAGCCAAGAGGAAGGGTCTTACAATGAGCAGTTCTTC
>15|TRBJ2-5|TRBV5-6|NA|NA
CASSLVSSREETQYF
TGTGCCAGCAGCTTGGTTTCGAGCAGGGAAGAGACCCAGTACTTC
>12|TRBJ2-1|TRBV13|few|NA
CASSQGGDEQFF
TGTGCCAGCAGCCAGGGGGGGGATGAGCAGTTCTTC
>14|TRBJ2-5|TRBV20-1|NA|NA
CSGRRDINQETQYF
TGCAGTGGAAGGAGGGACATAAACCAAGAGACCCAGTACTTC
>14|TRBJ1-2|TRBV4-1|NA|NA
CASSPRSPGYGYTF
TGCGCCAGCAGCCCGAGATCCCCAGGCTATGGCTACACCTTC
>15|TRBJ2-1|TRBV4-1|once|NA
CASSQDSSESNEQFF
TGCGCCAGCAGCCAAGATTCAAGCGAAAGCAATGAGCAGTTCTTC
>15|TRBJ2-7|TRBV7-2|NA|TRBD1
CASSLSKTGYYEQYF
TGTGCCAGCAGCTTATCGAAGACAGGGTACTACGAGCAGTACTTC
>14|TRBJ1-2|TRBV7-2|NA|TRBD1
CASSSMGQNYGYTF
TGTGCCAGCAGCTCAATGGGACAGAACTATGGCTACACCTTC
>16|TRBJ2-2|TRBV20-1|NA|NA
CSARDPSSRVGGELFF
TGCAGTGCTAGAGATCCCTCGAGCAGGGTCGGCGGGGAGCTGTTTTTT
>15|TRBJ1-3|TRBV9|NA|NA
CASSPDPNSGNTIYF
TGTGCCAGCAGCCCCGATCCGAACTCTGGAAACACCATATATTTT
>14|TRBJ1-1|TRBV7-9|NA|TRBD1
CASSSRDSGTEAFF
TGTGCCAGCAGCTCCAGGGACAGTGGCACTGAAGCTTTCTTT
>17|TRBJ2-1|TRBV27|NA|TRBD2
CASSPYPPSGSGDEQFF
TGTGCCAGCAGTCCCTACCCCCCTAGCGGGAGTGGTGATGAGCAGTTCTTC
>14|TRBJ1-2|TRBV3-1|NA|NA
CASSQEGHQGGYTF
TGTGCCAGCAGCCAAGAAGGGCACCAGGGAGGCTACACCTTC
>15|TRBJ2-2|TRBV9|NA|TRBD2
CASSPSGSWAGELFF
TGTGCCAGCAGCCCTAGCGGGAGCTGGGCCGGGGAGCTGTTTTTT
>13|TRBJ1-5|TRBV6-5|NA|NA
CASSVNGYQPQHF
TGTGCCAGCAGTGTGAACGGATATCAGCCCCAGCATTTT
>15|TRBJ1-5|TRBV2|NA|NA
CASSAREGSNQPQHF
TGTGCCAGCAGTGCTCGAGAGGGTAGCAATCAGCCCCAGCATTTT
>14|TRBJ2-3|TRBV5-4|NA|NA
CASSLDRSTDTQYF
TGTGCCAGCAGCTTGGATCGAAGCACAGATACGCAGTATTTT
>13|TRBJ2-7|TRBV5-6|NA|TRBD1
CASSLGTGDEQYF
TGTGCCAGCAGCTTGGGGACAGGGGACGAGCAGTACTTC
>15|TRBJ2-6|TRBV29-1|NA|TRBD1
CSVEDRNSGANVLTF
TGCAGCGTTGAGGACAGGAACTCTGGGGCCAACGTCCTGACTTTC
>14|TRBJ1-1|TRBV30|NA|NA
CAWSVDRLNTEAFF
TGTGCCTGGAGTGTAGACAGATTGAACACTGAAGCTTTCTTT
>14|TRBJ2-3|TRBV5-1|NA|TRBD2
CASSPGLAGTTQYF
TGCGCCAGCAGCCCGGGACTAGCGGGAACTACGCAGTATTTT
>13|TRBJ2-7|TRBV27|few|TRBD1
CASSLGTGREQYF
TGTGCCAGCAGTTTAGGGACAGGGCGGGAGCAGTACTTC
>13|TRBJ2-1|TRBV6-2/TRBV6-3|NA|NA
CASSPGGHNEQFF
TGTGCCAGCAGTCCTGGCGGACACAATGAGCAGTTCTTC
>13|TRBJ1-1|TRBV18|NA|NA
CASSPQTRGEAFF
TGTGCCAGCTCACCACAAACCAGAGGTGAAGCTTTCTTT
>14|TRBJ2-1|TRBV27|NA|TRBD2
CASSLGTTNNEQFF
TGTGCCAGCAGTTTAGGGACTACAAACAATGAGCAGTTCTTC
>16|TRBJ2-1|TRBV5-1|NA|NA
CASSLLTRTSYNEQFF
TGCGCCAGCAGCTTACTGACTAGAACCTCCTACAATGAGCAGTTCTTC
>11|TRBJ2-1|TRBV12-3/TRBV12-4|NA|NA
CASSFGEYQFF
TGTGCCAGCAGTTTCGGAGAGTACCAGTTCTTC